Sequencing of this T cell receptor (beta chain) was carried out in a study of early T cells in non-severe SARS-CoV-2 infection. Study information: Chains stayed unpaired after sequencing of bulk RNA from unsorted whole blood. Overall study results and limits: Anti-spike CD8 responses were favored by VDJdb matching, which missed private and CD4 specificities.

Unique molecular identifiers were affixed to single, distinct cDNA molecules. TCRdb recomputed calls from the 5' RACE reads with MiXCR, one row per CDR3 protein. The sample lists more than 80,000 distinct CDR3 sequences; roughly 9.6% were seen once. Turning to this clonotype: Its antigen is currently unknown.

Trimming removed 6 bases from V and 1 base from J, with 14 bases in between. The CDR3 spans 14 residues. Per the germline V gene, CDR1 is DFQATT and CDR2 is SNEGSKA (reference sequence). J is TRBJ2-3 and V is TRBV20-1, with D possibly matching TRBD2 (6 bases). The sequence was collected from an adult who was a healthcare worker with PCR-confirmed SARS-CoV-2 infection or an uninfected control (not recorded which). Material for sequencing was whole blood. CDR3 DNA: TGCAGTGCCCGTAGCGGAACGGGCACAGATACGCAGTATTTT. Amino acids: CSARSGTGTDTQYF.